The entry below describes one T cell receptor beta chain. The sample belongs to a study of graft-versus-host responses after intestinal transplantation. TCRdb keeps only in-frame clones here, not all; method: immunoSEQ multiplex PCR. The data show some 70,000 clones, approximately 92% seen once. This CDR3 has 15 amino acids. Germline V gene sequence: CDR1 MNHEY, CDR2 SVGAGI. V lost 6 bases and J lost 4, with 15 bases in between. The clonotype was recovered from a human patient who received an intestinal transplant, so some T cells may come from the graft donor. The sequencing here drew on bone marrow, taken approximately 100 weeks after intestinal transplantation. The chain has TRBV6-5 and TRBJ2-2; the D gene is possibly TRBD1 (5 bases). This CDR3 reads CASSKKGPLTGELFF. The DNA of the CDR3 is TGTGCCAGCAGCAAGAAGGGGCCCCTCACCGGGGAGCTGTTTTTT.